This TCR beta chain was observed in a study of identical twins. The study, taken as a whole, reports: Insertion counts were lower in abundant cord blood beta clonotypes, a trend that memory repertoires did not show. Conclusions were based on cross-sectional statistical analysis, without following the same donors.

One entry per CDR3 protein results from TCRdb running MiXCR on the 5' RACE reads. Among approximately 220,000 distinct CDR3 sequences listed, around a tenth were seen once. As concerns this clonotype: No antigen is known for it.

The CDR3 extends over 15 amino acids. V was trimmed by 5 bases and J by 0 bases, leaving 17 bases between them. Germline V gene data show CDR1 as SQVTM and CDR2 as ANQGSEA. All donors comprised healthy Caucasians. The chain has TRBV29-1 and TRBJ2-7; either TRBD1 or TRBD2 may supply D (6 bases each). Sequencing used memory (CD45RO+) T cells sorted from blood. The TCR comes from a woman aged 18-29 years in good health. CDR3 sequence reads: CSVKGGELSSYEQYF. CDR3 DNA: TGCAGCGTTAAGGGGGGCGAGCTCAGCTCCTACGAGCAGTACTTC.